These 14 T cell receptor beta chains were all obtained from the same sample, sequenced in a study of cytomegalovirus exposure and HLA in healthy donors. Clones were read by immunoSEQ multiplex PCR, and TCRdb kept only the in-frame ones, dropping some. The table lists roughly 260,000 clones, roughly 89% of them singletons. The sample consisted of PBMCs. Every receptor here comes from a man younger than 30 in good health and CMV-seronegative.

The chain recombines TRBV21-1 with TRBJ1-1; TRBD1, as called in the table, went unchecked against the DNA. TRBV21-1 is a pseudogene. The CDR3 loop spans 14 amino acids. CDR3 sequence (DNA): TGTGCCTACCTCCCCGGGACACCGAACACTGAAGCTTTCTTT. Encoded protein: CAYLPGTPNTEAFF.

This chain connects TRBV5-1 to TRBJ2-7, with D possibly TRBD1 on 6 matching bases. V was cut by 0 bases and J by 3 bases, with 13 bases left in between. This CDR3 comprises 15 residues. Germline CDR1 reads SGHRS; CDR2 reads YFSETQ. The chain's CDR3 is CASSLEVARGYEQYF. The CDR3 DNA reads TGCGCCAGCAGCTTGGAGGTTGCCAGGGGCTACGAGCAGTACTTC.

The chain has TRBV7-3 and TRBJ2-1; D gene ambiguous. The CDR3 contains 13 residues. Trimming removed 5 bases from V and 5 bases from J, with 10 bases in between. Germline CDR1 SGHTA, CDR2 FQGTGA. The CDR3 spells CASSLMADNEQFF. For the CDR3, the DNA is TGTGCCAGCAGCCTCATGGCAGACAATGAGCAGTTCTTC.

The V and J genes are TRBV2 and TRBJ2-5; 8 nucleotides line up with TRBD2. Germline V gives CDR1 SNHLY, CDR2 FYNNEI. With 7 bases clipped from V and 4 bases from J, the junction kept 11 bases outside the gene matches. The CDR3 loop spans 15 amino acids. The CDR3 coding sequence is TGTGCCAGCATCCTTGAGGGACTAGGGGGAGAGACCCAGTACTTC. Translation gives CASILEGLGGETQYF.

The V gene is TRBV7-2, the J gene TRBJ1-2; tentative D call: TRBD1 (6 bases). Germline loops: CDR1 SGHTA, CDR2 FQGNSA. Trimming left V 2 bases short and J 6 bases short, with 13 bases between. The CDR3 covers 14 residues. The CDR3 loop reads CASSLSGVPHGYTF. Written as DNA, the CDR3 is TGTGCCAGCAGCTTATCAGGGGTACCGCATGGCTACACCTTC.

Written as DNA, the CDR3 is TGTGCCAGCTCACCGGCTAGCATCACAGATACGCAGTATTTT. Amino acids: CASSPASITDTQYF. This chain connects TRBV18 to TRBJ2-3; D is possibly TRBD2 (5 bases). Germline CDR1 reads KGHSH; CDR2 reads LQKENI. V lost 3 bases, J lost 2 bases, and 9 bases lay in between. This CDR3 has 14 amino acids.

This sequence joins TRBV7-9 and TRBJ1-1; D may be TRBD1 (5 bases). Trimming took off 4 bases at V and 3 bases at J, with 6 bases between the two ends. Germline CDR1 SEHNR, CDR2 FQNEAQ (reference sequence). The length of the CDR3 is 12 residues. CDR3 sequence (DNA): TGTGCCAGCAGCTGGGGGGACACTGAAGCTTTCTTT. Translated: CASSWGDTEAFF.

The V gene is TRBV7-9, the J gene TRBJ2-1; 9 bases are shared with TRBD2. V trimming: 5 bases; J trimming: 12 bases; junction bases outside the gene matches: 14. The CDR3 loop spans 15 amino acids. In germline, CDR1 is SEHNR, CDR2 FQNEAQ (reference sequence). This CDR3 is CASSPWRGGLYWQFF. The CDR3 DNA reads TGTGCCAGCAGCCCCTGGCGGGGGGGACTATACTGGCAGTTCTTC. The full variable domain, its missing parts supplied by reference TRBV7-9 and TRBJ2-1, is DTGVSQNPRHKITKRGQNVTFRCDPISEHNRLYWYRQTLGQGPEFLTYFQNEAQLEKSRLLSDRFSAERPKGSFSTLEIQRTEQGDSAMYLCASSPWRGGLYWQFFGPGTRLTVL.

V usage is TRBV7-9 and J usage is TRBJ2-7; 7 bases agree with TRBD1. CDR1 is SEHNR, CDR2 FQNEAQ, per germline (reference sequence). CDR3 size: 15 residues. V was pared by 5 bases and J by 0 bases, with 7 bases of the junction left unmatched. CDR3 amino acids: CASSIRDRPSYEQYF. In nucleotides, the CDR3 is TGTGCCAGCAGCATTCGGGACAGACCCTCCTACGAGCAGTACTTC.

This sequence joins TRBV19 and TRBJ1-4, with D possibly TRBD1 on 6 matching bases. Germline V gives CDR1 LNHDA, CDR2 SQIVND (reference sequence). The CDR3 consists of 14 residues. Trimming stripped 2 bases from V and 8 bases from J, with 12 bases between. Here the CDR3 reads CASSIYRDGEKLFF. The CDR3 bases are TGTGCCAGTAGTATATACAGGGACGGGGAAAAACTGTTTTTT. The variable domain in full, completed from reference TRBV19 and TRBJ1-4, reads DGGITQSPKYLFRKEGQNVTLSCEQNLNHDAMYWYRQDPGQGLRLIYYSQIVNDFQKGDIAEGYSVSREKKESFPLTVTSAQKNPTAFYLCASSIYRDGEKLFFGSGTQLSVL.

This chain links TRBV27 with TRBJ1-1, with 7 bases lining up with TRBD1. This CDR3 comprises 15 residues. V lost 5 bases, J lost 4 bases, and 10 bases stayed unmatched. Germline values: CDR1 MNHEY, CDR2 SMNVEV (reference sequence). The CDR3 sequence is CASSTGVRGSTEAFF. The CDR3 nucleotides read TGTGCCAGCAGTACAGGGGTACGGGGCAGCACTGAAGCTTTCTTT.

The genes are TRBV11-3 and TRBJ2-1, with 7 bases fitting TRBD2. V lost 5 bases and J lost 8; bases outside the gene matches: 12. Germline V lookup: CDR1 SGHNT, CDR2 YENEEA. This CDR3 spans 15 amino acids. CDR3 sequence: CASSPQAGMGDEQFF. For the CDR3, the DNA is TGTGCCAGCAGCCCCCAAGCGGGAATGGGGGATGAGCAGTTCTTC.

V usage is TRBV30 and J usage is TRBJ1-1; D not resolved. The germline gives CDR1 GTSNPN, CDR2 SVGIG (reference sequence). The CDR3 has 10 residues. Trimming pared 3 bases from V and 4 bases from J, leaving 3 bases between. CDR3 in amino acids: CAWRSTEAFF. The CDR3 region has the DNA TGTGCCTGGAGGAGCACTGAAGCTTTCTTT.

Turning to this clone: This may arise from a read error, as a much more abundant clone is one base away. The V gene is TRBV6-1, the J gene TRBJ1-2; TRBD1 matches at 7 bases. Germline-derived CDR1 and CDR2 are MNHNS and SASEGT. Germline trimming cut 6 bases from V and 8 bases from J; bases unmatched to any gene: 3. The CDR3 sequence is 11 residues long. The CDR3 loop reads CASSLTGGYTF. CDR3 DNA sequence: TGTGCCAGCAGCCTGACAGGGGGCTACACCTTC.